This is a list of T cell receptor beta chains from one sample in a study of CXCR3-negative and CXCR3-positive naive CD8 T cells. For each CDR3 protein, TCRdb gives one entry from its re-call of the 5' RACE reads, without DNA. Its table records around 84,000 distinct CDR3 sequences. Source material: naive CXCR3+ CD8+ T cells from blood. Every receptor here comes from a human donor in good health. Some clones in this sample may be carry-over from other donors' samples. Each CDR3 is given with its conserved first and last residue.

J gene: TRBJ2-7
V gene: TRBV28
CDR3 protein: CASSGTGIFYEQYF

J gene: TRBJ2-6
V gene: TRBV11-2
CDR3 protein: CASSFRGSGANVLTF

J gene: TRBJ2-2
V gene: TRBV13
CDR3 protein: CASSLVGTRTGELFF

J gene: TRBJ1-5
V gene: TRBV20-1
CDR3 protein: CSAKNLGMGPDQPQHF

J gene: TRBJ1-1
V gene: TRBV7-3
CDR3 protein: CASSLIGTGTTEAFF

J gene: TRBJ1-1
V gene: TRBV7-3
CDR3 protein: CASSLWSNTEAFF

J gene: TRBJ2-1
V gene: TRBV6-5
CDR3 protein: CASGGGSYNEQFF

J gene: TRBJ2-2
V gene: TRBV27
CDR3 protein: CASSLPVDGSYTGELFF

J gene: TRBJ2-1
V gene: TRBV27
CDR3 protein: CASSSSGGMFNEQFF

J gene: TRBJ2-7
V gene: TRBV6-1
CDR3 protein: CASSAYRGYYEQYF

J gene: TRBJ2-7
V gene: TRBV7-9
CDR3 protein: CASSPGDHEQYF

J gene: TRBJ2-5
V gene: TRBV7-9
CDR3 protein: CASSYGGFQETQYF

J gene: TRBJ2-1
V gene: TRBV14
CDR3 protein: CASSQERRGQFYEQFF

J gene: TRBJ1-1
V gene: TRBV25-1
CDR3 protein: CASSDRGTEAFF

J gene: TRBJ2-3
V gene: TRBV28
CDR3 protein: CASSEGALDTQYF

J gene: TRBJ2-2
V gene: TRBV24-1
CDR3 protein: CATSTVSGTAGELFF

J gene: TRBJ1-1
V gene: TRBV5-1
CDR3 protein: CASSRGTVRTEAFF

J gene: TRBJ2-7
V gene: TRBV14
CDR3 protein: CASSQEVGDSPYEQYF

J gene: TRBJ2-2
V gene: TRBV20-1
CDR3 protein: CSAREAPGQSNTGELFF

J gene: TRBJ2-7
V gene: TRBV28
CDR3 protein: CASSFQNEQYF

J gene: TRBJ1-1
V gene: TRBV28
CDR3 protein: CASSFRYTEAFF

J gene: TRBJ2-7
V gene: TRBV12-3/TRBV12-4
CDR3 protein: CASSISYEQYF

J gene: TRBJ2-7
V gene: TRBV7-6
CDR3 protein: CASSLAAESSYEQYF

J gene: TRBJ1-2
V gene: TRBV12-3/TRBV12-4
CDR3 protein: CASCLGTAFYGYTF

J gene: TRBJ2-1
V gene: TRBV6-1
CDR3 protein: CASTQGGEHNEQFF

J gene: TRBJ1-2
V gene: TRBV7-2
CDR3 protein: CASSSPDRNLYGYTF

J gene: TRBJ2-3
V gene: TRBV27
CDR3 protein: CASSPLAGSQDTQYF

J gene: TRBJ2-7
V gene: TRBV7-9
CDR3 protein: CASSSLEESAYEQYF

J gene: TRBJ2-5
V gene: TRBV25-1
CDR3 protein: CASRDAGGQETQYF

J gene: TRBJ2-1
V gene: TRBV20-1
CDR3 protein: CSARGRDSPYNEQFF

J gene: TRBJ1-1
V gene: TRBV7-2
CDR3 protein: CASSLVSDLRRRAFF

J gene: TRBJ2-1
V gene: TRBV6-6
CDR3 protein: CASSYGLYNEQFF

J gene: TRBJ1-1
V gene: TRBV4-3
CDR3 protein: CASRPLGSTEAFF

J gene: TRBJ2-5
V gene: TRBV7-9
CDR3 protein: CASSSYRDLQETQYF

J gene: TRBJ1-1
V gene: TRBV15
CDR3 protein: CATSTVQNTEAFF

J gene: TRBJ1-1
V gene: TRBV6-4
CDR3 protein: CASSDSVNTEAFF

J gene: TRBJ2-3
V gene: TRBV6-2/TRBV6-3
CDR3 protein: CATSLAGGPIDTQYF

J gene: TRBJ1-5
V gene: TRBV6-6
CDR3 protein: CASSYGAPNQPQHF

J gene: TRBJ1-5
V gene: TRBV12-3/TRBV12-4
CDR3 protein: CASSSWTSNQPQHF

J gene: TRBJ2-7
V gene: TRBV6-2/TRBV6-3
CDR3 protein: CASSYSPRQLSYEQYF

J gene: TRBJ2-7
V gene: TRBV28
CDR3 protein: CATGQSYEQYF

J gene: TRBJ1-1
V gene: TRBV5-1
CDR3 protein: CASSLDSYTEAFF

J gene: TRBJ2-1
V gene: TRBV4-1
CDR3 protein: CASSQAGTASEQFF

J gene: TRBJ2-7
V gene: TRBV7-9
CDR3 protein: CASSRGSGTGHEQYF

J gene: TRBJ2-1
V gene: TRBV7-2
CDR3 protein: CASSTGGDPYNEQFF

J gene: TRBJ1-2
V gene: TRBV6-2/TRBV6-3
CDR3 protein: CASSYSIGQGEEANYGYTF

J gene: TRBJ2-7
V gene: TRBV2
CDR3 protein: CASSLMIRYEQYF

J gene: TRBJ2-1
V gene: TRBV20-1
CDR3 protein: CSARGLAGDSSYNEQFF

J gene: TRBJ2-7
V gene: TRBV6-5
CDR3 protein: CASSPGHSSYEQYF

J gene: TRBJ2-7
V gene: TRBV20-1
CDR3 protein: CSARDQGGISYEQYF

J gene: TRBJ1-1
V gene: TRBV5-1
CDR3 protein: CASTPGGASTEAFF

J gene: TRBJ2-5
V gene: TRBV28
CDR3 protein: CASNLGLAGGRETQYF

J gene: TRBJ2-7
V gene: TRBV12-3/TRBV12-4
CDR3 protein: CASTKLGTRDRAGLRSYEQYF

J gene: TRBJ2-7
V gene: TRBV14
CDR3 protein: CASSQGWGLLGEQYF

J gene: TRBJ2-7
V gene: TRBV7-8
CDR3 protein: CASGSQGTGEQYF